Each of the 27 T cell receptor beta chains below was sequenced from the same sample in a study of blood T cells in healthy people across ages. A sample-barcoded 5' primer and a J-beta primer mix were used in a second PCR of about 7 to 12 cycles. TCRdb re-analysed the 5' RACE reads in MiXCR, keeping a single row per CDR3 protein. Of about 780,000 distinct CDR3 sequences in the sample, about 26% were seen once. These data also featured in a second study, about T cells of mothers and their children.

The sample was blood. Receptor source: a boy aged 5-17 years in good health.

The J gene is TRBJ1-1, the V gene TRBV7-9; D uncertain. From germline, CDR1 is SEHNR and CDR2 FQNEAQ (reference sequence). V dropped 2 bases and J dropped 1 base, with 5 bases sitting between them. The CDR3 has 13 amino acids. The CDR3 reads CASSLIENTEAFF. The CDR3 DNA follows: TGTGCCAGCAGCTTAATAGAGAACACTGAAGCTTTCTTT.

This clonotype was detected a few times. V and J are TRBV12-3 or TRBV12-4 and TRBJ2-3; 12 bases match TRBD2. V lost 6 bases to trimming and J lost 2 bases; unmatched junction nucleotides: 9. CDR3 length: 17 amino acids. DNA of the CDR3: TGTGCCAGCAGCCCCGGGACTAGCGGGCTCTTCACAGATACGCAGTATTTT. Encoded protein: CASSPGTSGLFTDTQYF.

This chain links TRBV24-1 with TRBJ2-7; D may be TRBD1 (6 bases). V was clipped by 5 bases and J by 2 bases, with 15 bases between them. The CDR3 has 15 residues. Germline CDR1 reads KGHDR; CDR2 reads SFDVKD. For the CDR3, the DNA is TGTGCCACCAGTGGGGGGCCTGAGGGGACCTACGAGCAGTACTTC. Amino acid sequence: CATSGGPEGTYEQYF.

The rearrangement links TRBV20-1 to TRBJ2-1; a possible D gene is TRBD2 (6 bases). The V and J ends lost 7 bases and 0 bases respectively, with 16 bases between them. Germline V gene data show CDR1 as DFQATT and CDR2 as SNEGSKA (reference sequence). The CDR3 runs to 15 residues. CDR3 protein: CSEIAVGSSYNEQFF. The CDR3 bases are TGCAGTGAGATAGCGGTGGGGAGCTCCTACAATGAGCAGTTCTTC.

The chain has TRBV20-1 and TRBJ2-2; 7 bases are shared with TRBD2. From germline, CDR1 is DFQATT and CDR2 SNEGSKA (reference sequence). V gave up 2 bases and J gave up 6 bases; unmatched junction bases: 6. This CDR3 comprises 14 residues. CDR3 sequence: CSARQLASAGELFF. CDR3 nucleotides: TGCAGTGCTAGACAACTAGCGTCGGCCGGGGAGCTGTTTTTT.

V is TRBV27 and J is TRBJ1-5, with D tentatively TRBD1 (6 bases). CDR1 MNHEY and CDR2 SMNVEV come from the germline V gene (reference sequence). V lost 6 bases, J lost 5 bases, and 17 bases lay in between. The CDR3 is 15 residues long. The CDR3 DNA reads TGTGCCAGCAGCTCCGGCGGGGCAGGGGATCAGCCCCAGCATTTT. This encodes CASSSGGAGDQPQHF.

This clonotype appeared a few times. The gene calls are TRBV12-3 or TRBV12-4 and TRBJ1-1, with D perhaps TRBD1 (6 bases). There are 15 residues in the CDR3. Trimming left V 6 bases short and J 0 bases short, with 14 bases between. CDR3 protein: CASRIPGQVNTEAFF. DNA for the CDR3: TGTGCCAGCAGGATTCCGGGACAAGTGAACACTGAAGCTTTCTTT.

On this clonotype: This could be a read error, since a much larger clone is one nucleotide away. The chain links TRBV5-1 to TRBJ2-5; maybe TRBD1 (6 bases). The CDR3 length is 13 residues. Germline lookup yields CDR1 SGHRS and CDR2 YFSETQ. CDR3 residues: CTSSWDIQETQYF. The DNA for the CDR3 is TGCACCAGCAGTTGGGACATCCAAGAGACCCAGTACTTC.

The rearrangement links TRBV12-3 or TRBV12-4 to TRBJ2-5; the D is unclear. CDR3 length: 13 residues. V was trimmed by 5 bases and J by 4 bases, leaving 11 bases between them. The CDR3 is CASSPRPGETQYF. The DNA of the CDR3 is TGTGCCAGCAGTCCGCGACCAGGAGAGACCCAGTACTTC.

The V call is TRBV5-1, the J call TRBJ2-7; D is perhaps TRBD2 (5 bases). CDR3 length: 13 amino acids. CDR1 SGHRS and CDR2 YFSETQ come from the germline V gene. With 7 bases removed from V and 7 bases from J, the gap between germline ends came to 18 bases. The CDR3 bases are TGCGCCAGCCGAGGATCCCCCCAGCGGGAGCAGTACTTC. Encoded protein: CASRGSPQREQYF. The whole variable domain, filled in from reference TRBV5-1 and TRBJ2-7, reads KAGVTQTPRYLIKTRGQQVTLSCSPISGHRSVSWYQQTPGQGLQFLFEYFSETQRNKGNFPGRFSGRQFSNSRSEMNVSTLELGDSALYLCASRGSPQREQYFGPGTRLTVT.

The V and J genes are TRBV2 and TRBJ2-3, with 9 bases identical to TRBD1. Germline-derived CDR1 and CDR2 are SNHLY and FYNNEI. The CDR3 has 15 residues. V was clipped by 6 bases and J by 3 bases; unmatched bases: 7. CDR3 DNA sequence: TGTGCCAGCAGGCCACAGGGGGCGAAAACAGATACGCAGTATTTT. It encodes CASRPQGAKTDTQYF.

This clonotype appeared a few times. The rearrangement joins TRBV7-3 to TRBJ1-6, with 7 bases identical to TRBD1. Trimming took 5 bases from V and 10 from J; bases not matched to a gene: 8. Germline-derived CDR1 and CDR2 are SGHTA and FQGTGA. The CDR3 contains 14 residues. The CDR3 DNA sequence: TGTGCCAGCAGCCCATCAGGGGGAAGCTCACCCCTCCACTTT. Its protein is CASSPSGGSSPLHF.

The gene calls are TRBV7-3 and TRBJ1-1, with D possibly TRBD1 on 6 matching bases. Per the germline V gene, CDR1 is SGHTA and CDR2 is FQGTGA. Trimming took off 4 bases at V and 6 bases at J, with 15 bases between the two ends. The CDR3 is 14 residues long. CDR3: CASSSGHLGPEAFF. DNA of the CDR3: TGTGCCAGCAGCTCGGGACATTTGGGCCCTGAAGCTTTCTTT.

This clonotype was observed a few times. This rearrangement joins TRBV20-1 to TRBJ2-5; 10 nucleotides agree with TRBD1. Trimming took 5 bases from V and 1 from J; bases not matched to a gene: 7. Germline lookup yields CDR1 DFQATT and CDR2 SNEGSKA (reference sequence). The CDR3 contains 15 residues. The CDR3 DNA follows: TGCAGTGCTCAAGAGTGGGACAGGGGCCAAGAGACCCAGTACTTC. Translated: CSAQEWDRGQETQYF.

This clonotype was observed a few times. V is TRBV28 and J is TRBJ2-7; 7 bases match TRBD1. The J call is uncertain, as TRBJ2-1 better fits the DNA end. Germline values: CDR1 MDHEN, CDR2 SYDVKM. The CDR3 has 14 amino acids. CDR3 nucleotides: TGTGCCAGCGGTCGGGACAGCGCAAACAATGAGCAGTTCTTC. It specifies CASGRDSANNEQFF.

The V gene is TRBV6-1, the J gene TRBJ2-7; 15 bases align to TRBD2. The ends lost 6 bases at V and 7 bases at J; junction bases unmatched: 10. CDR3 size: 16 residues. Germline CDR1 reads MNHNS; CDR2 reads SASEGT. The chain's CDR3 is CASSFGLAGGSSEQYF. As DNA, the CDR3 is TGTGCCAGCAGCTTCGGACTAGCGGGGGGGTCCTCGGAGCAGTACTTC.

In the case of this clonotype: Mismatch with germline at one junction end may stem from a read error. This rearrangement joins TRBV12-3 or TRBV12-4 to TRBJ1-5, with D possibly being TRBD1 (6 bases). This CDR3 is built from 17 residues. The CDR3 DNA is TGTGCCAGCAGTTTAGGACAGGCCCTACATAGCAATCAGCCCCAGCGTTTT. Protein product: CASSLGQALHSNQPQRF.

The chain recombines TRBV29-1 with TRBJ2-5; the D is unclear. Germline CDR1 SQVTM, CDR2 ANQGSEA. Trimming stripped 0 bases from V and 4 bases from J, with 9 bases between. The CDR3 is made up of 13 amino acids. The CDR3 spells CSVEDPERETQYF. The CDR3 region has the DNA TGCAGCGTTGAAGATCCGGAGAGAGAGACCCAGTACTTC.

This chain links TRBV7-2 with TRBJ2-7; D is ambiguous. V was trimmed by 2 bases and J by 2 bases, leaving 10 bases between them. Germline-derived CDR1 and CDR2 are SGHTA and FQGNSA. The CDR3 runs 14 residues. CDR3 bases: TGTGCCAGCAGCTTATCTGTATACCCCTACGAGCAGTACTTC. Encoded protein: CASSLSVYPYEQYF.

This clonotype was observed a handful of times. The genes are TRBV15 and TRBJ2-7; D remains ambiguous. The CDR3 runs 15 residues. CDR1 is LNHNV and CDR2 is YYDKDF in the germline V gene (reference sequence). V dropped 3 bases and J dropped 0 bases, with 12 bases sitting between them. The CDR3 nucleotides read TGTGCCACCAGCAGTGAATCCGACTTCTCCTACGAGCAGTACTTC. It specifies CATSSESDFSYEQYF. Combining the CDR3 with reference TRBV15 and TRBJ2-7 gives the whole variable domain DAMVIQNPRYQVTQFGKPVTLSCSQTLNHNVMYWYQQKSSQAPKLLFHYYDKDFNNEADTPDNFQSRRPNTSFCFLDIRSPGLGDTAMYLCATSSESDFSYEQYFGPGTRLTVT.

A single count supports this clonotype. The rearrangement links TRBV11-2 to TRBJ1-6, with 12 nucleotides matching TRBD1. Germline V gives CDR1 SGHAT, CDR2 FQNNGV. The CDR3 has 19 residues. Trimming at V came to 4 bases and at J to 4 bases, leaving 11 bases not matched to a gene. The CDR3, as DNA: TGTGCCAGCAGCTCGGGGGACAGGGGGCGCAAGCGGTATAATTCACCCCTCCACTTT. It translates to CASSSGDRGRKRYNSPLHF.

This clonotype was detected many times. The gene calls are TRBV29-1 and TRBJ2-5, with D possibly matching TRBD1 (5 bases). Trimming pared 1 base from V and 5 bases from J, leaving 14 bases between. This CDR3 has 14 amino acids. CDR1 and CDR2 (germline): SQVTM, ANQGSEA. The CDR3 DNA reads as TGCAGCGTTGAAGCGTCGTTCAGGGTGGAGACCCAGTACTTC. It encodes CSVEASFRVETQYF.

This rearrangement joins TRBV21-1 to TRBJ2-4. TRBV21-1 is designated a pseudogene. CDR3 size: 14 residues. The CDR3 is CASRKGLAENIQYF. Written as DNA, the CDR3 is TGTGCCAGCAGAAAGGGGCTAGCCGAAAACATTCAGTACTTC.

This clonotype was counted a few times. This sequence joins TRBV11-2 and TRBJ1-3; D not certain. The CDR3 covers 14 residues. Between the trimmed V and J ends, which lost 6 bases and 0 bases, there was a span of 9 bases. Germline V gene lookup returns CDR1 SGHAT and CDR2 FQNNGV. CDR3 sequence reads: CASRTGFSGNTIYF. The CDR3 DNA reads as TGTGCCAGCAGGACGGGGTTCTCTGGAAACACCATATATTTT.

The CDR3 nucleotides read TGCAGTGCTAGGGGGGGGGCTAGCGGGGCATACAATGAGCAGTTCTTC. This encodes CSARGGASGAYNEQFF. The chain recombines TRBV20-1 with TRBJ2-1; TRBD2 aligns across 9 bases. In germline, CDR1 is DFQATT, CDR2 SNEGSKA (reference sequence). CDR3 length: 16 residues. V lost 3 bases to trimming and J lost 4 bases; unmatched junction nucleotides: 10.

The chain combines TRBV6-1 with TRBJ2-7; D is undetermined. V lost 4 bases to trimming and J lost 5 bases, with 9 bases between them. The CDR3 is 12 amino acids. CDR1 is MNHNS, CDR2 SASEGT, per germline. Here the CDR3 reads CASSVLGNEQYF. The CDR3 DNA is TGTGCCAGCAGTGTCTTAGGTAACGAGCAGTACTTC.

This clonotype was seen a few times. The gene calls are TRBV9 and TRBJ2-4; no definite D call. V lost 4 bases, J lost 0 bases, and 8 bases lay in between. The V gene's germline CDR1 is SGDLS and CDR2 YYNGEE. The CDR3 sequence is 14 residues long. The CDR3 here is CASSPRTAKNIQYF. The CDR3 bases are TGTGCCAGCAGCCCCCGGACAGCCAAAAACATTCAGTACTTC.